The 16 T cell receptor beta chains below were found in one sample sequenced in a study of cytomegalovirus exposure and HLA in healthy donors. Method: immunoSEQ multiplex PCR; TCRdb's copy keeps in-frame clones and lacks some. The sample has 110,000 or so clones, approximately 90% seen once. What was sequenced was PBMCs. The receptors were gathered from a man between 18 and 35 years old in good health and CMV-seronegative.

The chain's CDR3 is CASSLDLGATEAFF. CDR3 nucleotide sequence: TGTGCCAGCAGCTTAGACTTGGGGGCTACTGAAGCTTTCTTT. This rearrangement joins TRBV7-9 to TRBJ1-1, with a possible D match to TRBD1 (6 bases). The CDR3 is made up of 14 amino acids. Trimming left V 1 base short and J 5 bases short, with 11 bases between. Germline V gives CDR1 SEHNR, CDR2 FQNEAQ (reference sequence).

CDR3: CASSYPTSGSHNEQFF. The CDR3 DNA reads TGTGCCAGCAGTTACCCGACTAGCGGGAGCCACAATGAGCAGTTCTTC. The V call is TRBV6-6, the J call TRBJ2-1, with 12 bases fitting TRBD2. Trimming cost V 2 bases and J 5 bases; bases outside gene matches: 4. The CDR3 sequence is 16 residues long. Germline loops: CDR1 MNHNY, CDR2 SVGAGI (reference sequence).

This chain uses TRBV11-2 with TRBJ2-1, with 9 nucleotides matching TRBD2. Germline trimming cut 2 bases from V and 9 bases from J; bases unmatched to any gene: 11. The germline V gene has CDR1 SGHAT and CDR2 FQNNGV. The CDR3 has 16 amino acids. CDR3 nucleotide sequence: TGTGCCAGCAGCTTAATTTCCTCCGGGACTAGCAGTGAGCAGTTCTTC. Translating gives CASSLISSGTSSEQFF.

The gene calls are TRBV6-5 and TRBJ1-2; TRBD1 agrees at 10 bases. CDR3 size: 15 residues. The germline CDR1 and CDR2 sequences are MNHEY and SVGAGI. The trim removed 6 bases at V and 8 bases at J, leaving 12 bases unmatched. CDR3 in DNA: TGTGCCAGCAGACCTAGGGACAGGGGTGCGGGGGGCTACACCTTC. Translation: CASRPRDRGAGGYTF.

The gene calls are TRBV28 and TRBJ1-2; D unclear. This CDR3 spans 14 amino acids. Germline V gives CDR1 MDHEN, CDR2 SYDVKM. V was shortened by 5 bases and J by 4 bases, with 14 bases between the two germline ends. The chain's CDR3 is CASSESTRPYGYTF. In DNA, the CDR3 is TGTGCCAGCAGTGAGTCTACGCGGCCCTATGGCTACACCTTC.

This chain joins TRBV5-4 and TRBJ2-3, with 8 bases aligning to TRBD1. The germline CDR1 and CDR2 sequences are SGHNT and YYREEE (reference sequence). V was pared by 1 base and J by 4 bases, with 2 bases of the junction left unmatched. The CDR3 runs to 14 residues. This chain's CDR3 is CASSLNRGADTQYF. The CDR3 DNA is TGTGCCAGCAGCTTGAACAGGGGGGCAGATACGCAGTATTTT.

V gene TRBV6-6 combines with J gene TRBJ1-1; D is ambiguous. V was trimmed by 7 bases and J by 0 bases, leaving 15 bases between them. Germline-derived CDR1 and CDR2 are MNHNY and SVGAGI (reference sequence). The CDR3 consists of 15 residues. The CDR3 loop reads CASTVSRGLNTEAFF. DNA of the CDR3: TGTGCCAGCACAGTCAGTCGGGGATTGAACACTGAAGCTTTCTTT.

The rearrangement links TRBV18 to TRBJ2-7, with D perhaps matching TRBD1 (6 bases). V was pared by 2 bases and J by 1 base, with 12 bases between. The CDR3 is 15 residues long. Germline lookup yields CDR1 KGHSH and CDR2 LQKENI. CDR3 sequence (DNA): TGTGCCAGCTCACCAAGTGGCAGGGGTTCCTACGAGCAGTACTTC. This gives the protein CASSPSGRGSYEQYF. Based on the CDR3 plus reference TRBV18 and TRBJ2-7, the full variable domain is NAGVMQNPRHLVRRRGQEARLRCSPMKGHSHVYWYRQLPEEGLKFMVYLQKENIIDESGMPKERFSAEFPKEGPSILRIQQVVRGDSAAYFCASSPSGRGSYEQYFGPGTRLTVT.

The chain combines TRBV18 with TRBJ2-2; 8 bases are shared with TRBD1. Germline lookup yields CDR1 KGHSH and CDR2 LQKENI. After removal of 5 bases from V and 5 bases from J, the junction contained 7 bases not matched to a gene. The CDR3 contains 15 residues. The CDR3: CASSSRQGRTGELFF. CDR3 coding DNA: TGTGCCAGCTCATCGAGACAGGGGAGGACCGGGGAGCTGTTTTTT. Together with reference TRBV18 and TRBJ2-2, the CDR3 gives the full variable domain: NAGVMQNPRHLVRRRGQEARLRCSPMKGHSHVYWYRQLPEEGLKFMVYLQKENIIDESGMPKERFSAEFPKEGPSILRIQQVVRGDSAAYFCASSSRQGRTGELFFGEGSRLTVL.

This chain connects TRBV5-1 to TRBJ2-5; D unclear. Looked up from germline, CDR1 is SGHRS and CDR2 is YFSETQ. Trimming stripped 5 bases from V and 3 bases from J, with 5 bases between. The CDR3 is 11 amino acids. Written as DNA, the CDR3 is TGCGCCAGCAGTGGAGAAGAGACCCAGTACTTC. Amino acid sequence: CASSGEETQYF.

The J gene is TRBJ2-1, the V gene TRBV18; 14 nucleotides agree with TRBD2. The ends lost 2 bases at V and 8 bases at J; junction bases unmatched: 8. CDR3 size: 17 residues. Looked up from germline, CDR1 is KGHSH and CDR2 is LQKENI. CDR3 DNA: TGTGCCAGCTCACCAACCGGGACTAGCGGGAGCGGTGATGAGCAGTTCTTC. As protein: CASSPTGTSGSGDEQFF. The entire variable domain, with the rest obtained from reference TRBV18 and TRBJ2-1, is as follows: NAGVMQNPRHLVRRRGQEARLRCSPMKGHSHVYWYRQLPEEGLKFMVYLQKENIIDESGMPKERFSAEFPKEGPSILRIQQVVRGDSAAYFCASSPTGTSGSGDEQFFGPGTRLTVL.

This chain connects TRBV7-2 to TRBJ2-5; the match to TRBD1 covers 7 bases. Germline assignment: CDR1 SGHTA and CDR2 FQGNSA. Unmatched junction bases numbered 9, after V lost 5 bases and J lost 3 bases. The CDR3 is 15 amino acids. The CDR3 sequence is CASSRRQGTEETQYF. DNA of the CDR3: TGTGCCAGCAGCCGAAGACAGGGAACAGAAGAGACCCAGTACTTC.

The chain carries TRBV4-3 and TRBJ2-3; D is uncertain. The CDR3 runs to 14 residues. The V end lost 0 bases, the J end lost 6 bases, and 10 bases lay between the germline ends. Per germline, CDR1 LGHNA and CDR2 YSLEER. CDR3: CASSQEAFGDTQYF. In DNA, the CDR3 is TGCGCCAGCAGCCAAGAAGCATTCGGGGATACGCAGTATTTT.

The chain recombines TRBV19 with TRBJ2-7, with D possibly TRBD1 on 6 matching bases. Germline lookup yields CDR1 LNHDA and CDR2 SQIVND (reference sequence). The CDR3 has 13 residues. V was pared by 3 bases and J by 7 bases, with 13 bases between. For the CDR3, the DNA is TGTGCCAGTAGTATCAGGGGTTCGGTGGAGCAGTACTTC. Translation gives CASSIRGSVEQYF.

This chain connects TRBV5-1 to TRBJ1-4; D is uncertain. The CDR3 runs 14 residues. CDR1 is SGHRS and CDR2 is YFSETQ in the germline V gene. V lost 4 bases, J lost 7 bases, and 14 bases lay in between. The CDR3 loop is CASSPAGNREKLFF. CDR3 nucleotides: TGCGCCAGCAGCCCCGCCGGTAACCGTGAAAAACTGTTTTTT.

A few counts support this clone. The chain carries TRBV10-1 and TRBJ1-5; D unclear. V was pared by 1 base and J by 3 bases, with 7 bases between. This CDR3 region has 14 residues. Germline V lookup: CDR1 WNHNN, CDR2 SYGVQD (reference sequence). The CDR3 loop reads CASSEWSVNQPQHF. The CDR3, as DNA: TGCGCCAGCAGTGAGTGGAGCGTCAATCAGCCCCAGCATTTT.